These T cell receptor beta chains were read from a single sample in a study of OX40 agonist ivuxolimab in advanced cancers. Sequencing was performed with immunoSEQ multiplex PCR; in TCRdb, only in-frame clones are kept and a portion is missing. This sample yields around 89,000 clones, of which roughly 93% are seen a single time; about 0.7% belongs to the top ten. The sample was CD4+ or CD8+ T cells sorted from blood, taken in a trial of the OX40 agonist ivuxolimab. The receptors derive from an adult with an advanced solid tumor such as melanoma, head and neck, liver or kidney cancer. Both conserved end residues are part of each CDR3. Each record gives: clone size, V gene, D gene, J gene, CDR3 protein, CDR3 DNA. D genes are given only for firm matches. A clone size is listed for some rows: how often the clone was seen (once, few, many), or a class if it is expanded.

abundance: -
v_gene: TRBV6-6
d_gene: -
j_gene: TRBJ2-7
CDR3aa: CASILGDTSYEQYF
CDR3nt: TGTGCCAGCATCCTCGGGGACACTTCCTACGAGCAGTACTTC

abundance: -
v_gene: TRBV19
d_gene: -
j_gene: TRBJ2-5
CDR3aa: CASSIGHQETQYF
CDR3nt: TGTGCCAGTAGTATTGGTCACCAAGAGACCCAGTACTTC

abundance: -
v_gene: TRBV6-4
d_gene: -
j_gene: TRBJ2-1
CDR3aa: CASRTDQSSYNEQFF
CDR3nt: TGTGCCAGCAGAACGGACCAAAGCTCCTACAATGAGCAGTTCTTC

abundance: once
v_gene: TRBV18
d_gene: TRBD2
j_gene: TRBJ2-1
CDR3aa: CASSLEGLVGGVQFF
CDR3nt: TGTGCCAGCTCACTTGAAGGACTAGTCGGGGGTGTGCAGTTCTTC

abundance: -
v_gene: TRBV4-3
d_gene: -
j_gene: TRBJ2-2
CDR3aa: CASSPVQGGELFF
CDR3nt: TGCGCCAGCAGCCCGGTCCAAGGCGGGGAGCTGTTTTTT

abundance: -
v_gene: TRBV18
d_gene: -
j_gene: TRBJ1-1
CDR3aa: CASSPPRDPTEAFF
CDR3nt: TGTGCCAGCTCACCACCGAGGGATCCCACTGAAGCTTTCTTT

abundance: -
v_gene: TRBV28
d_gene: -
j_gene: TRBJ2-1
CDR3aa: CASSSERSYNEQFF
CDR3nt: TGTGCCAGCAGTTCCGAGCGCTCCTACAATGAGCAGTTCTTC

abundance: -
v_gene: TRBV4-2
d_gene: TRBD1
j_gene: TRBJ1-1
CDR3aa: CASSQDEGAIMNTEAFF
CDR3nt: TGTGCCAGCAGCCAAGATGAGGGGGCAATCATGAACACTGAAGCTTTCTTT

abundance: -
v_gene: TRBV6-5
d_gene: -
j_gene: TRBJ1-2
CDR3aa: CASSYSTGGYGYTF
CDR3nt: TGTGCCAGCAGTTACTCGACGGGGGGCTATGGCTACACCTTC

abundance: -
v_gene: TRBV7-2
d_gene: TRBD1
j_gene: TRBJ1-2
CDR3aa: CASSKGQANYGYTF
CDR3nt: TGTGCCAGCAGCAAGGGACAGGCGAACTATGGCTACACCTTC

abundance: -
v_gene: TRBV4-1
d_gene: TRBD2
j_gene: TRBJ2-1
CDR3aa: CASSQDWTSGRRDEQFF
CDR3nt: TGCGCCAGCAGCCAAGATTGGACTAGCGGGAGGAGGGATGAGCAGTTCTTC

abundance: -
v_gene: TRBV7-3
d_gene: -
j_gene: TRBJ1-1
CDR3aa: CASSLLSGANTEAFF
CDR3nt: TGTGCCAGCAGCTTATTGTCAGGGGCGAACACTGAAGCTTTCTTT

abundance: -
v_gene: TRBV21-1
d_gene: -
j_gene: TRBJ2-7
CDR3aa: CASSKGHCLTSGTIYEQYF
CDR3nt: TGTGCCAGCAGCAAAGGTCATTGTTTGACTAGCGGGACTATCTACGAGCAGTACTTC

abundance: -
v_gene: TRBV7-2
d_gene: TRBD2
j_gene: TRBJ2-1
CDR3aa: CASSFISGRNNEQFF
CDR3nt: TGTGCCAGCAGCTTTATTAGCGGGAGAAACAATGAGCAGTTCTTC

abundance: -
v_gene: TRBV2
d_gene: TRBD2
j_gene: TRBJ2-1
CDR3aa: CASSETSGIGYEQFF
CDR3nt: TGTGCCAGCAGTGAAACTAGCGGGATAGGATATGAGCAGTTCTTC

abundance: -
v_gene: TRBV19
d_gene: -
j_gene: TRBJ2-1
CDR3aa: CASSMGVERNNEQFF
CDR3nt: TGTGCCAGTAGTATGGGAGTTGAAAGGAACAATGAGCAGTTCTTC

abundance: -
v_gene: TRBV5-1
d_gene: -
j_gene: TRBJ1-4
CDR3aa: CASSRDTSATNEKLFF
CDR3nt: TGCGCCAGCAGCCGAGACACCAGTGCAACTAATGAAAAACTGTTTTTT

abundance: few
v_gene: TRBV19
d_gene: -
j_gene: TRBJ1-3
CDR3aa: CASNPGAYSGNTIYF
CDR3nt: TGTGCCAGTAACCCGGGGGCTTACTCTGGAAACACCATATATTTT

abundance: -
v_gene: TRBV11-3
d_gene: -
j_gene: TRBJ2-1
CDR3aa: CASSLSGPYNEQFF
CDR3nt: TGTGCCAGCAGCTTAAGCGGTCCCTACAATGAGCAGTTCTTC

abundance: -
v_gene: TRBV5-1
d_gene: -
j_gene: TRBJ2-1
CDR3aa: CASSLPGTVDEQFF
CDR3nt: TGCGCCAGCAGCTTGCCGGGGACGGTGGATGAGCAGTTCTTC

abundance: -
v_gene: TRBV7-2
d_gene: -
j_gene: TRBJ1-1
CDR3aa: CASSSPGTPAAFF
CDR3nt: TGTGCCAGCAGCTCGCCCGGGACTCCGGCGGCTTTCTTT

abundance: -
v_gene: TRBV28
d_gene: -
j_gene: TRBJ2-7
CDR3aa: CASSFLVASNEQYF
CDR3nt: TGTGCCAGCAGTTTTTTAGTAGCTTCCAACGAGCAGTACTTC

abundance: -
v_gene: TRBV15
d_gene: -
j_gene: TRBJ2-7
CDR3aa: CATSREAAAYEQYF
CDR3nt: TGTGCCACCAGCAGAGAGGCAGCCGCCTACGAGCAGTACTTC

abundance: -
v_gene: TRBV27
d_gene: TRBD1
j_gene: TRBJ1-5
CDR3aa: CASRATGLSNQPQHF
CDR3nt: TGTGCCAGCAGAGCGACAGGGCTAAGCAATCAGCCCCAGCATTTT

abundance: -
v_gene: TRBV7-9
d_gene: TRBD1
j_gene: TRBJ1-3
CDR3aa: CASSFQGAWTGNTIYF
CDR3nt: TGTGCCAGCAGCTTCCAGGGGGCTTGGACTGGAAACACCATATATTTT

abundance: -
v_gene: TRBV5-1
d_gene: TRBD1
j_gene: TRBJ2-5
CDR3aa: CASSGTGIETQYF
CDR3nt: TGCGCCAGCAGCGGGACAGGGATTGAGACCCAGTACTTC

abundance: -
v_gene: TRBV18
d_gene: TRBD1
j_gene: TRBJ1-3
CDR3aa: CASSPQGQGFGNTIYF
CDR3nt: TGTGCCAGCTCACCACAGGGACAGGGATTTGGAAACACCATATATTTT

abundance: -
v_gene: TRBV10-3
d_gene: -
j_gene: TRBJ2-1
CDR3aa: CAISESRDSEGVF
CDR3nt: TGTGCCATCAGTGAGTCGCGAGACAGTGAGGGTGTCTTC

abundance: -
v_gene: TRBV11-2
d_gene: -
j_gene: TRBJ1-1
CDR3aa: CASSANGGYTEAFF
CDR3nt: TGTGCCAGCAGCGCCAACGGGGGTTACACTGAAGCTTTCTTT

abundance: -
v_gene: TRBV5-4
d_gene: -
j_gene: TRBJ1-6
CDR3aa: CAGGRTANSPLHF
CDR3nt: TGTGCCGGGGGTAGGACAGCGAATTCACCCCTCCACTTT

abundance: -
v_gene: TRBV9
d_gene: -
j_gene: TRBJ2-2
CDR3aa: CASTKIEGVNGELFF
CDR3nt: TGTGCCAGCACCAAAATCGAGGGAGTGAACGGGGAGCTGTTTTTT

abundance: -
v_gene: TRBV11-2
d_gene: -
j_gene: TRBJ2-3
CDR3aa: CASSPLWGTDTQYF
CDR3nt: TGTGCCAGCAGCCCCCTCTGGGGCACAGATACGCAGTATTTT

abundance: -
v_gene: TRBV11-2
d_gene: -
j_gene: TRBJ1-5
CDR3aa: CASSLLDQPQHF
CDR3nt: TGTGCCAGCAGCTTATTAGATCAGCCCCAGCATTTT

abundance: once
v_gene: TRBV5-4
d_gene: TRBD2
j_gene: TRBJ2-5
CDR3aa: CASSSATSGGWETQYF
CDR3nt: TGTGCCAGCAGCTCAGCTACTAGCGGGGGCTGGGAGACCCAGTACTTC

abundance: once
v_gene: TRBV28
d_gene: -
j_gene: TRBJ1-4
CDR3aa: CASSGGSEKLFF
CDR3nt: TGTGCCAGCAGTGGGGGGAGCGAAAAACTGTTTTTT

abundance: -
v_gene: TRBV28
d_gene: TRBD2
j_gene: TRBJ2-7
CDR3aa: CASSLTSEIYEQYF
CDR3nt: TGTGCCAGCAGTTTAACTAGCGAGATCTACGAGCAGTACTTC

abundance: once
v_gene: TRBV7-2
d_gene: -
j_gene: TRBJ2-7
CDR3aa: CASSLAGGYEQYF
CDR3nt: TGTGCCAGCAGCTTAGCCGGGGGATACGAGCAGTACTTC

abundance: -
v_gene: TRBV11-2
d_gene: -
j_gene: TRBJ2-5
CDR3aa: CASSLDAPPTQETQYF
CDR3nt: TGTGCCAGCAGCTTAGATGCCCCACCCACCCAAGAGACCCAGTACTTC

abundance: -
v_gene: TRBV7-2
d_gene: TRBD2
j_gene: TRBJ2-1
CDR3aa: CASSSQGLAGLEQFF
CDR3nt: TGTGCCAGCAGCTCACAGGGACTAGCGGGGCTTGAGCAGTTCTTC

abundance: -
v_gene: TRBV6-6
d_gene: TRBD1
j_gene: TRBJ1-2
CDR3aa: CASTKEGALGHGYTF
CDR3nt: TGTGCCAGCACTAAAGAGGGGGCCCTCGGACATGGCTACACCTTC

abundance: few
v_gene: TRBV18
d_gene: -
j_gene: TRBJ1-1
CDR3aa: CASSPGHNSEAFF
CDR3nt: TGTGCCAGCTCACCGGGCCATAACTCTGAAGCTTTCTTT